The clone carrying this T cell receptor (beta chain) has at least ten counts. The data were obtained in a study of T cells in Graves' hyperthyroidism and ophthalmopathy. Using RNA transcripts as the source, TCR beta CDR3 regions were amplified. The HTBI set primed first-round TCR CDR3 RT-PCR. From the multiplex PCR reads, TCRdb called clonotypes with MiXCR, one entry per CDR3 protein. The sample holds fewer than 500,000 distinct CDR3 sequences, roughly 14% seen once. Trimming at V came to 3 bases and at J to 6 bases, leaving 4 bases not matched to a gene. The CDR3 is 13 residues long. Subjects with ophthalmopathy showed a Clinical Activity Score no lower than 3, a NOSPECS grade no lower than 4, and a duration shorter than 3 months.

The TCR originated in a man aged 18 to 29 with Graves' ophthalmopathy. The rearrangement links TRBV12-3 or TRBV12-4 to TRBJ2-5; TRBD2 aligns across 7 bases. Sequenced material: blood. The CDR3 sequence: CASSLRGFKTQYF. CDR3 sequence (DNA): TGTGCCAGCAGTTTGCGGGGGTTTAAGACCCAGTACTTC.